This T cell receptor (beta chain) was obtained from a study of blood T cell repertoires in COVID-19. Across the whole study: Sites across the United States, Italy and Spain contributed samples from acute and convalescent COVID-19.

This clone occurred once. Using immunoSEQ multiplex PCR, the repertoire was profiled, and TCRdb retains in-frame clones only, with some absent. Of some 270,000 clones in the sample, 85% to 90% were seen once. This CDR3 is built from 18 residues. Between the trimmed V and J ends, which lost 0 bases and 3 bases, there was a span of 19 bases. From germline, CDR1 is SGDLS and CDR2 YYNGEE. This chain links TRBV9 with TRBJ2-4; D may be TRBD2 (5 bases). The receptor was derived from a woman in her twenties or thirties with acute COVID-19. Sample: PBMCs or T cells enriched from blood (not recorded which). The CDR3 DNA is TGTGCCAGCAGCGTAGATAAAGGGAGCGGACGGAGCAAAAACATTCAGTACTTC. Translated: CASSVDKGSGRSKNIQYF. Combining the CDR3 with reference TRBV9 and TRBJ2-4 gives the whole variable domain DSGVTQTPKHLITATGQRVTLRCSPRSGDLSVYWYQQSLDQGLQFLIQYYNGEERAKGNILERFSAQQFPDLHSELNLSSLELGDSALYFCASSVDKGSGRSKNIQYFGAGTRLSVL.